This TCR beta chain was captured in a study of blood T cell repertoires in COVID-19. Turning to the study itself: Material from acute and convalescent COVID-19 was sourced from the United States, Italy and Spain. T cells, B-cell-depleted T cells, or PBMCs supplied cDNA or gDNA.

The CDR3 has 12 amino acids. CDR1 and CDR2 (germline): MDHEN, SYDVKM. Trimming cost V 5 bases and J 10 bases, with 14 bases left between them. Study processing details: For nucleated cells, counts were estimated from reference gene primer amplification. The data were produced by immunoSEQ multiplex PCR, yet TCRdb's version contains in-frame clones alone and is incomplete. Clonal size and the V and J genes are those of that table, whereas D and trimming came from the DNA. This table has about 480,000 clones, less than 90% appearing once. Seattle patient enrollment occurred during active infection, with longitudinal follow-up thereafter.

This receptor was taken from a woman in her forties or fifties with COVID-19, enrolled during active disease. The sequenced sample was peripheral blood. This rearrangement joins TRBV28 to TRBJ1-1; D not resolved. CDR3 residues: CASSPVGNPAFF. As DNA, the CDR3 is TGTGCCAGCAGTCCGGTCGGTAATCCAGCTTTCTTT. Using reference TRBV28 and TRBJ1-1 for the parts outside the CDR3, the full variable domain is DVKVTQSSRYLVKRTGEKVFLECVQDMDHENMFWYRQDPGLGLRLIYFSYDVKMKEKGDIPEGYSVSREKKERFSLILESASTNQTSMYLCASSPVGNPAFFGQGTRLTVV.